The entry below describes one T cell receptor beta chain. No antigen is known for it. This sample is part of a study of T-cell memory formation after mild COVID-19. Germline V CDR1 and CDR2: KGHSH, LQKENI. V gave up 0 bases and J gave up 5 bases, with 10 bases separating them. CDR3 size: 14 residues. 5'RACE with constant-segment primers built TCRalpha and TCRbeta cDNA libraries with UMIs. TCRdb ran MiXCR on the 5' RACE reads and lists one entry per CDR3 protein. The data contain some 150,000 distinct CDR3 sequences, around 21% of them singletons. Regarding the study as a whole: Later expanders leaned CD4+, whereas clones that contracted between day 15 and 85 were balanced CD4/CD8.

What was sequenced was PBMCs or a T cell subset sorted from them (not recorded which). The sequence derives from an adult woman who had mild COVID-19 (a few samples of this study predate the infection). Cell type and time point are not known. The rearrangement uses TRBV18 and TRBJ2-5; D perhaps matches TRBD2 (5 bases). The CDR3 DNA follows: TGTGCCAGCTCACCACCATCCGGGATCGAGACCCAGTACTTC. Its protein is CASSPPSGIETQYF. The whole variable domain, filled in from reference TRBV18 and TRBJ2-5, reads NAGVMQNPRHLVRRRGQEARLRCSPMKGHSHVYWYRQLPEEGLKFMVYLQKENIIDESGMPKERFSAEFPKEGPSILRIQQVVRGDSAAYFCASSPPSGIETQYFGPGTRLLVL.